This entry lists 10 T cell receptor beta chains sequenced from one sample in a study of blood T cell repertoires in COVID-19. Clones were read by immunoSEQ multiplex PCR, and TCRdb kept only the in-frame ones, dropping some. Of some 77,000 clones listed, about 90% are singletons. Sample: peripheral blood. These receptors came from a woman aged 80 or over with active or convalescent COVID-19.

The CDR3: CSVEGRLNTEAFF. The CDR3 region has the DNA TGCAGCGTTGAAGGTCGTCTGAACACTGAAGCTTTCTTT. The chain links TRBV29-1 to TRBJ1-1; no clear D gene. The CDR3 is made up of 13 amino acids. Germline CDR1 and CDR2: SQVTM and ANQGSEA. Trimming stripped 1 base from V and 0 bases from J, with 6 bases between.

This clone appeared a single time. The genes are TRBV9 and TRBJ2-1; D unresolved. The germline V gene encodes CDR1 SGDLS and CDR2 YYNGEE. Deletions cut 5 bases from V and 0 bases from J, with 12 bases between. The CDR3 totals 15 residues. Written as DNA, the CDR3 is TGTGCCAGCAGTCCCACACAGAGCTCCTACAATGAGCAGTTCTTC. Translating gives CASSPTQSSYNEQFF.

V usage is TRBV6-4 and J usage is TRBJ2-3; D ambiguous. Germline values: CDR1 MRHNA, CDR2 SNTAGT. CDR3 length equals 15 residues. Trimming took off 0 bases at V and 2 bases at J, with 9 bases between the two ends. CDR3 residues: CASSDSGAPTDTQYF. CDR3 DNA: TGTGCCAGCAGTGACTCGGGCGCCCCCACAGATACGCAGTATTTT.

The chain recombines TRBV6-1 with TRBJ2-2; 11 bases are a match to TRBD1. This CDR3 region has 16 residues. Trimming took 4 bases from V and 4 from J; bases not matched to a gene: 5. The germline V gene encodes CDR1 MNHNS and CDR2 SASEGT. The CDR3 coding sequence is TGTGCCAGCAGTGGGACAGGGGGCCGGGGCACCGGGGAGCTGTTTTTT. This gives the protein CASSGTGGRGTGELFF.

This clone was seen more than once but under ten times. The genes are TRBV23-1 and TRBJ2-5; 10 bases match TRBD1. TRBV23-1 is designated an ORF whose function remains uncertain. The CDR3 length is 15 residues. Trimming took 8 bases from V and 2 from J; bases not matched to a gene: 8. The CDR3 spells CASPKRGQGQETQYF. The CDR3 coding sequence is TGCGCCAGCCCCAAGCGGGGACAGGGGCAAGAGACCCAGTACTTC.

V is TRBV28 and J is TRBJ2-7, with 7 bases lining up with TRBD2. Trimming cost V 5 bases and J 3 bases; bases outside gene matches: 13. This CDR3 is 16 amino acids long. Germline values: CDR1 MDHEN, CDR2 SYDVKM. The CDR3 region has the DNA TGTGCCAGCAGTCTAGTCCCTAGCGGTAAACACTACGAGCAGTACTTC. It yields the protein CASSLVPSGKHYEQYF.

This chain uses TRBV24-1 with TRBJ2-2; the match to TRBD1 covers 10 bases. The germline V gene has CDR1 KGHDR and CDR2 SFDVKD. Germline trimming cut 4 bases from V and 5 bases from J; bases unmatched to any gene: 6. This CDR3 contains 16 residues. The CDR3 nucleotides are TGTGCCACCAGTGACTCCGGACAGGGGGAAACCGGGGAGCTGTTTTTT. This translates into CATSDSGQGETGELFF.

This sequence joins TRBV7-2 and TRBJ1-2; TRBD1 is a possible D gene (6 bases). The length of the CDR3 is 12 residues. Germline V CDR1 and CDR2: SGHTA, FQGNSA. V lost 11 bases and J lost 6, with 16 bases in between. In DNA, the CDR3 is TGTGCCGGATTGGGACACACAAATGGCTACACCTTC. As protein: CAGLGHTNGYTF.

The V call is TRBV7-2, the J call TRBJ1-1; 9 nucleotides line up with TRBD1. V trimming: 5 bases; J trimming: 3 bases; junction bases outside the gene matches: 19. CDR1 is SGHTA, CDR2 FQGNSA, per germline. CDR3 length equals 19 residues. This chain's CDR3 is CASSPEAGTGTVRYTEAFF. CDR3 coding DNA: TGTGCCAGCAGCCCCGAGGCGGGGACAGGGACGGTACGGTACACTGAAGCTTTCTTT.

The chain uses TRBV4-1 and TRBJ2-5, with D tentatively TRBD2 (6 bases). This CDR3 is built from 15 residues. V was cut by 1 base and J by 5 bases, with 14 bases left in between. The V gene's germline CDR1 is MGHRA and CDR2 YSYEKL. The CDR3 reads CASSQGYEGRETQYF. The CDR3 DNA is TGCGCCAGCAGCCAAGGATACGAGGGGAGGGAGACCCAGTACTTC.